These 3 T cell receptor beta chains came from one sample sequenced in a study of OX40 agonist ivuxolimab in advanced cancers. The method was immunoSEQ multiplex PCR; TCRdb's version includes in-frame clones alone and lacks a portion of them. There are 55,000 to 75,000 clones in the sample; about four fifths occur only once, and 5% lies in the top ten. Source: CD4+ or CD8+ T cells sorted from blood, taken in a trial of the OX40 agonist ivuxolimab. The receptors derive from an adult with an advanced solid tumor such as melanoma, head and neck, liver or kidney cancer.

This clone was observed a single time. This chain links TRBV27 with TRBJ1-1; TRBD1 might be the D (6 bases). The CDR3 extends over 17 amino acids. Trimming stripped 5 bases from V and 2 bases from J, with 21 bases between. CDR1 MNHEY and CDR2 SMNVEV come from the germline V gene (reference sequence). The CDR3 protein is CASSPQLPQGPNTEAFF. CDR3 DNA: TGTGCCAGCAGTCCGCAGCTCCCACAGGGTCCAAACACTGAAGCTTTCTTT.

This clone came up a few times. CDR3 DNA sequence: TGCGCCAGCAGCCCTGGGACTAGCGGGGCCGATACGCAGTATTTT. Translating gives CASSPGTSGADTQYF. This chain uses TRBV5-1 with TRBJ2-3; 13 bases fit TRBD2. In germline, CDR1 is SGHRS, CDR2 YFSETQ. With 4 bases clipped from V and 6 bases from J, the junction kept 5 bases outside the gene matches. The CDR3 totals 15 residues.

The chain carries TRBV5-8 and TRBJ2-1, with TRBD2 as a possible D gene (6 bases). Germline values: CDR1 SGHTS, CDR2 YDEGEE. This CDR3 is 17 amino acids long. V shed 7 bases and J shed 0 bases, with 20 bases lying between them. The CDR3 DNA sequence: TGTGCCAGCGAACGGGGGAGTCAATCTGGCTCCTACAATGAGCAGTTCTTC. This sequence encodes CASERGSQSGSYNEQFF.